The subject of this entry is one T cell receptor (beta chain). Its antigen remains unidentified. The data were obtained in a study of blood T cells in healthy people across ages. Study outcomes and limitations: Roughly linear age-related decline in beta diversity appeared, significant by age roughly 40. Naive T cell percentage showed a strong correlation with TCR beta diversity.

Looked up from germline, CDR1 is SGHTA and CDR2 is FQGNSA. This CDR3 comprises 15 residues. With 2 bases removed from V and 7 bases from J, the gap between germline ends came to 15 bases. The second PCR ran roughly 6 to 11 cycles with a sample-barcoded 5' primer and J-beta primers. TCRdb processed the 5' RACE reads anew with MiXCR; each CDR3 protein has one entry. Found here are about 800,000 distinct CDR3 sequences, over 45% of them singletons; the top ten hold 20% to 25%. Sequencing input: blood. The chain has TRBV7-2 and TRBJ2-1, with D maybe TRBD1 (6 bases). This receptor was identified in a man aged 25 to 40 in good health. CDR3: CASSLHRAQGNEQFF. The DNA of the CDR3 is TGTGCCAGCAGCTTACATCGGGCCCAGGGGAATGAGCAGTTCTTC.